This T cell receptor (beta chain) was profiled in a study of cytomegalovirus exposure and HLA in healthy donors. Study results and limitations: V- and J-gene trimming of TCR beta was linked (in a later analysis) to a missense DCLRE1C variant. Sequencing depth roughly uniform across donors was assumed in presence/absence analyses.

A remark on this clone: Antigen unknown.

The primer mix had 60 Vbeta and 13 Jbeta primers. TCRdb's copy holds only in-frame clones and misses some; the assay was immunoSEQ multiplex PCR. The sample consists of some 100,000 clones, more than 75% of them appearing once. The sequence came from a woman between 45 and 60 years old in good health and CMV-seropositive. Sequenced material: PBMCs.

As DNA, the CDR3 is TGTGCCTCGGAAGGGGGGGGAGAAGGGGAGACCCAGTACTTC. It is translated as CASEGGGEGETQYF. The chain carries TRBV6-5 and TRBJ2-5; possible D gene TRBD2, 7 bases. The CDR3 is made up of 14 amino acids. Trimming removed 11 bases at V and 5 bases at J, with 21 bases between. Looked up from germline, CDR1 is MNHEY and CDR2 is SVGAGI.